Listed here are 27 T cell receptor beta chains from one sample, sequenced in a study of blood T cell repertoires in COVID-19. Produced via immunoSEQ multiplex PCR; TCRdb's table is partial and in-frame only. The sample records approximately 140,000 clones, more than 70% being singletons. Sequenced sample: peripheral blood. These receptor sequences come from a man aged 45-65 years with active or convalescent COVID-19.

This clone has just one count. The chain combines TRBV28 with TRBJ2-7, with TRBD2 matching over 8 bases. Unmatched junction bases numbered 18, after V lost 5 bases and J lost 3 bases. The CDR3 length is 18 residues. Germline V gene data show CDR1 as MDHEN and CDR2 as SYDVKM. The CDR3 DNA is TGTGCCAGCAGTAGGGTCTTGGTAGCGGGATCCAACCGCTACGAGCAGTACTTC. Residues: CASSRVLVAGSNRYEQYF.

V usage is TRBV27 and J usage is TRBJ1-4; 10 bases fit TRBD1. This CDR3 has 16 residues. Looked up from germline, CDR1 is MNHEY and CDR2 is SMNVEV (reference sequence). The junction had 6 bases not matched to a gene; V was cut back by 3 bases and J by 5 bases. CDR3 sequence reads: CASSLGQGSQNEKLFF. The CDR3 DNA sequence: TGTGCCAGCAGTTTGGGACAGGGGTCACAGAATGAAAAACTGTTTTTT.

The chain is built from TRBV28 and TRBJ2-2; D not resolved. V was shortened by 4 bases and J by 5 bases, with 5 bases between the two germline ends. The CDR3 length is 12 residues. Per germline, CDR1 MDHEN and CDR2 SYDVKM. DNA of the CDR3: TGTGCCAGCAGTTCGAGGACCGGGGAGCTGTTTTTT. This encodes CASSSRTGELFF.

This clone was seen more than once but under ten times. The chain uses TRBV6-5 and TRBJ1-2, with 7 bases lining up with TRBD1. V lost 6 bases, J lost 5 bases, and 9 bases stayed unmatched. From germline, CDR1 is MNHEY and CDR2 SVGAGI. The CDR3 sequence is 14 residues long. DNA of the CDR3: TGTGCCAGCAGCAGCACAGGGGCGGGATATGGCTACACCTTC. Its translation is CASSSTGAGYGYTF.

DNA for the CDR3: TGCGCCAGCCAAGGGGGTTCTGGAAACACCATATATTTT. Residues: CASQGGSGNTIYF. The chain has TRBV10-1 and TRBJ1-3; D may be TRBD1 (6 bases). Germline CDR1 WNHNN, CDR2 SYGVQD (reference sequence). There are 13 residues in the CDR3. V lost 8 bases, J lost 1 base, and 9 bases lay in between.

This clone was found once. The V gene is TRBV5-4, the J gene TRBJ1-1, with TRBD1 identical over 8 bases. Germline V CDR1 and CDR2: SGHNT, YYREEE (reference sequence). With V trimmed by 3 bases and J by 4 bases, 8 bases remained unmatched. This CDR3 has 15 amino acids. The CDR3 is CASSSRGQGFTEAFF. The CDR3 DNA sequence: TGTGCCAGCAGCTCTAGAGGACAGGGATTCACTGAAGCTTTCTTT. The full variable domain, completed using reference TRBV5-4 and TRBJ1-1, is ETGVTQSPTHLIKTRGQQVTLRCSSQSGHNTVSWYQQALGQGPQFIFQYYREEENGRGNFPPRFSGLQFPNYSSELNVNALELDDSALYLCASSSRGQGFTEAFFGQGTRLTVV.

The rearrangement joins TRBV28 to TRBJ1-2; weak D call: TRBD1 (6 bases). The CDR3 contains 14 residues. V was clipped by 6 bases and J by 7 bases, with 18 bases between them. Germline loops: CDR1 MDHEN, CDR2 SYDVKM. CDR3 nucleotides: TGTGCCAGCAGGGCTGAGAGGGGGATGGCTGGCTACACCTTC. Protein: CASRAERGMAGYTF.

V and J are TRBV28 and TRBJ1-2; D call uncertain. The CDR3 is made up of 12 amino acids. The germline V gene encodes CDR1 MDHEN and CDR2 SYDVKM. V was cut by 4 bases and J by 3 bases, with 6 bases left in between. The DNA of the CDR3 is TGTGCCAGCAGTTCACAGCACTATGGCTACACCTTC. Translated, it gives CASSSQHYGYTF.

V and J are TRBV19 and TRBJ1-2, with 10 bases lining up with TRBD1. V lost 4 bases to trimming and J lost 7 bases; unmatched junction nucleotides: 6. This CDR3 is built from 14 residues. CDR1 and CDR2 (germline): LNHDA, SQIVND (reference sequence). CDR3 DNA sequence: TGTGCCAGTAGTACCCCGGGACAGGGGTTTGGCTACACCTTC. Translation gives CASSTPGQGFGYTF.

This chain links TRBV28 with TRBJ2-2; the D gene is possibly TRBD2 (5 bases). The CDR3 runs to 15 residues. V lost 6 bases and J 7 bases, leaving 18 bases between the germline ends. Germline CDR1 MDHEN, CDR2 SYDVKM. The chain's CDR3 is CASRSGPGEIGELFF. The CDR3 bases are TGTGCCAGCAGATCGGGCCCTGGGGAGATCGGGGAGCTGTTTTTT.

The chain carries TRBV7-9 and TRBJ2-5; TRBD2 matches 10 bases. In germline, CDR1 is SEHNR, CDR2 FQNEAQ (reference sequence). The trim removed 1 base at V and 1 base at J, leaving 6 bases unmatched. The CDR3 has 17 amino acids. CDR3 coding DNA: TGTGCCAGCAGCTTAGTTGTTACTAGCGGGACCCAAGAGACCCAGTACTTC. This sequence encodes CASSLVVTSGTQETQYF.

The V call is TRBV6-5, the J call TRBJ1-6; D possibly corresponds to TRBD1 (5 bases). The germline CDR1 and CDR2 sequences are MNHEY and SVGAGI. Trimming cost V 4 bases and J 6 bases, with 16 bases left between them. The CDR3 totals 16 residues. Here the CDR3 reads CASSSTSGASNSPLHF. DNA for the CDR3: TGTGCCAGCAGTTCGACAAGCGGGGCTTCTAATTCACCCCTCCACTTT.

The chain recombines TRBV28 with TRBJ1-1; D unresolved. The germline CDR1 and CDR2 sequences are MDHEN and SYDVKM. This CDR3 spans 15 amino acids. Deletions cut 4 bases from V and 3 bases from J, with 15 bases between. CDR3 sequence (DNA): TGTGCCAGCAGTTCCCCGGGAAGGAGAGACACTGAAGCTTTCTTT. Translating gives CASSSPGRRDTEAFF. Filled out from reference TRBV28 and TRBJ1-1, the complete variable domain reads DVKVTQSSRYLVKRTGEKVFLECVQDMDHENMFWYRQDPGLGLRLIYFSYDVKMKEKGDIPEGYSVSREKKERFSLILESASTNQTSMYLCASSSPGRRDTEAFFGQGTRLTVV.

The chain combines TRBV3-1 (or the pseudogene TRBV3-2) with TRBJ2-3, with 11 bases aligning to TRBD2. The CDR3 runs to 15 residues. CDR1 is LGHDT and CDR2 is YNNKEL in the germline V gene (reference sequence). The J segment lost 2 bases and the V segment lost 4 bases, leaving 2 bases of the junction unmatched. The CDR3 is CASSPTSGNTDTQYF. In nucleotides, the CDR3 is TGTGCCAGCAGCCCGACTAGCGGGAACACAGATACGCAGTATTTT.

J is TRBJ2-6 and V is TRBV7-3; TRBD1 aligns across 7 bases. The CDR3 runs 17 residues. Per the germline V gene, CDR1 is SGHTA and CDR2 is FQGTGA. Unmatched junction bases numbered 6, after V lost 3 bases and J lost 1 base. The CDR3 loop is CASSLTGPSSGANVLTF. CDR3 nucleotide sequence: TGTGCCAGCAGCTTGACAGGGCCCTCTTCTGGGGCCAACGTCCTGACTTTC.

The chain has TRBV18 and TRBJ1-6; 9 bases are a match to TRBD1. Germline-derived CDR1 and CDR2 are KGHSH and LQKENI. With V trimmed by 3 bases and J by 5 bases, 8 bases remained unmatched. CDR3 size: 17 residues. The CDR3 sequence: CASSPRQGGVDNSPLHF. The CDR3 DNA sequence: TGTGCCAGCTCACCTCGACAGGGGGGGGTGGATAATTCACCCCTCCACTTT.

The chain has TRBV5-1 and TRBJ2-2, with 10 bases aligning to TRBD2. There are 15 residues in the CDR3. The V gene end was trimmed by 2 bases and the J gene end by 7 bases; junction bases not matched to a gene: 5. Germline V gives CDR1 SGHRS, CDR2 YFSETQ. The CDR3 DNA follows: TGCGCCAGCAGCTTCCGGACTAGCGGTGTCGGGGAGCTGTTTTTT. Its protein is CASSFRTSGVGELFF.

The chain uses TRBV5-6 and TRBJ2-6; D is unclear. The CDR3 is 18 amino acids. Trimming took 3 bases from V and 1 from J, leaving 17 bases between them. CDR1 and CDR2 from the germline V gene are SGHDT and YYEEEE. CDR3 residues: CASSYYPPVRSGANVLTF. DNA of the CDR3: TGTGCCAGCAGCTACTACCCCCCCGTGAGGTCTGGGGCCAACGTCCTGACTTTC.

This clone was seen a single time. The chain is built from TRBV10-1 and TRBJ1-5, with TRBD1 matching over 7 bases. Per the germline V gene, CDR1 is WNHNN and CDR2 is SYGVQD (reference sequence). V was pared by 7 bases and J by 0 bases, with 9 bases of the junction left unmatched. This CDR3 has 16 residues. The DNA of the CDR3 is TGCGCCAGCACTAAGGGACAGCCCTATAGCAATCAGCCCCAGCATTTT. Protein: CASTKGQPYSNQPQHF.

This clone was counted ten times or more. The CDR3 sequence: CASSYSLLGSSYEQYF. The CDR3 coding sequence is TGTGCCAGCAGTTACTCATTACTAGGGAGCTCCTACGAGCAGTACTTC. This chain connects TRBV6-5 to TRBJ2-7; a possible D gene is TRBD2 (5 bases). Looked up from germline, CDR1 is MNHEY and CDR2 is SVGAGI. With 0 bases removed from V and 0 bases from J, the gap between germline ends came to 12 bases. This CDR3 is built from 16 residues.

The CDR3 DNA reads TGTGCCAGCAGCCAACGTGGACAGGGTACTGAAGCTTTCTTT. It is translated as CASSQRGQGTEAFF. The chain has TRBV3-1 (or the pseudogene TRBV3-2) and TRBJ1-1; 8 bases line up with TRBD1. Germline assignment: CDR1 LGHDT and CDR2 YNNKEL (reference sequence). The junction had 4 bases not matched to a gene; V was cut back by 2 bases and J by 5 bases. The CDR3 loop spans 14 amino acids.

This chain uses TRBV19 with TRBJ1-2; 9 bases line up with TRBD1. V trimming: 3 bases; J trimming: 4 bases; junction bases outside the gene matches: 12. The CDR3 extends over 17 amino acids. Germline loops: CDR1 LNHDA, CDR2 SQIVND (reference sequence). CDR3 sequence: CASSMGQGIGVGYGYTF. CDR3 coding DNA: TGTGCCAGTAGTATGGGACAGGGCATCGGTGTGGGCTATGGCTACACCTTC.

V usage is TRBV28 and J usage is TRBJ2-1; 13 bases fit TRBD2. This CDR3 contains 15 residues. J was trimmed by 10 bases and V by 5 bases; bases with no gene match: 8. Per the germline V gene, CDR1 is MDHEN and CDR2 is SYDVKM. The chain's CDR3 is CASSTGTSGTTEQFF. The CDR3 nucleotides read TGTGCCAGCAGTACGGGGACTAGCGGGACAACGGAGCAGTTCTTC.

As concerns this clone: A far bigger clonotype differs at one base, so this is likely a read error. Other DNA sequences from this sample encode an identical CDR3 as well. The genes are TRBV11-2 and TRBJ2-2; 12 nucleotides align to TRBD2. Germline V lookup: CDR1 SGHAT, CDR2 FQNNGV. The CDR3 is 15 residues long. With V trimmed by 1 base and J by 6 bases, 0 bases remained unmatched. The CDR3 protein is CASSLGLAGAGELFF. The CDR3 DNA is TGTGCCAGCAGCTTAGGACTAGCGGGAGCCGGGGAGCTGTTTTTT. Together with reference TRBV11-2 and TRBJ2-2, the CDR3 gives the full variable domain: EAGVAQSPRYKIIEKRQSVAFWCNPISGHATLYWYQQILGQGPKLLIQFQNNGVVDDSQLPKDRFSAERLKGVDSTLKIQPAKLEDSAVYLCASSLGLAGAGELFFGEGSRLTVL.

V and J are TRBV3-1 (or the pseudogene TRBV3-2) and TRBJ1-6, with 8 bases identical to TRBD1. The CDR3 is 14 amino acids. The germline V gene has CDR1 LGHDT and CDR2 YNNKEL (reference sequence). Unmatched junction bases numbered 3, after V lost 4 bases and J lost 7 bases. CDR3 protein: CASSRGQGNSPLHF. The CDR3 DNA is TGTGCCAGCAGCCGAGGACAGGGAAATTCACCCCTCCACTTT.

The chain joins TRBV6-5 to TRBJ2-5; 12 nucleotides agree with TRBD1. Germline V lookup: CDR1 MNHEY, CDR2 SVGAGI. Trimming removed 2 bases from V and 5 bases from J; junction bases left unmatched: 6. The CDR3 length is 16 residues. CDR3 bases: TGTGCCAGCAGTTACGCCGGGACAGGGGGCTGGGAGACCCAGTACTTC. Its translation is CASSYAGTGGWETQYF.

The V gene is TRBV7-3, the J gene TRBJ2-1, with TRBD2 matching over 8 bases. CDR1 SGHTA and CDR2 FQGTGA come from the germline V gene. Germline trimming cut 4 bases from V and 5 bases from J; bases unmatched to any gene: 10. This CDR3 spans 16 amino acids. The CDR3 DNA reads TGTGCCAGCAGCTCCACCGGGACTAGAACAGACAATGAGCAGTTCTTC. Amino acids: CASSSTGTRTDNEQFF.